What follows is one T cell receptor (beta chain) and its context. This sample stems from a study of T cell changes during pregnancy in multiple sclerosis. Assay: immunoSEQ multiplex PCR; the TCRdb copy retains only in-frame clones and omits some. The profile shows roughly 80,000 clones, around 92% of them singletons. The CDR3 contains 13 residues. V was cut by 0 bases and J by 8 bases, with 8 bases left in between. The germline CDR1 and CDR2 sequences are LNHNV and YYDKDF (reference sequence). The sequencing used peripheral blood, collected before pregnancy. The chain joins TRBV15 to TRBJ2-1; D might be TRBD2 (5 bases). The TCR was taken from a female donor with multiple sclerosis, enrolled in a pregnancy study. CDR3 loop: CATSRDLRDEQFF. As DNA, the CDR3 is TGTGCCACCAGCAGAGATCTGCGGGATGAGCAGTTCTTC.